The clone carrying this T cell receptor (beta chain) is a singleton in its sample. This CDR3 has 15 residues. Trimming took off 5 bases at V and 1 base at J, with 14 bases between the two ends. The data were obtained in a study of CD8 T cells in Susac syndrome. Reverse transcription of about 0.5 to 1 ug RNA was performed with random hexamers. TCRdb re-analysed the immunoSEQ multiplex PCR reads in MiXCR, keeping a single row per CDR3 protein. The sample contains approximately 180,000 distinct CDR3 sequences, 75% to 95% of which appear only once. The chain employs TRBV12-3 or TRBV12-4 and TRBJ1-1, with D possibly being TRBD1 (6 bases). Sequenced input: CD4+ T cells from PBMCs. The clonotype was recovered from a human donor with Susac syndrome. CDR3 DNA: TGTGCCAGCAGTCCCCGTGGACAGTCGAACACTGAAGCTTTCTTT. This translates into CASSPRGQSNTEAFF.